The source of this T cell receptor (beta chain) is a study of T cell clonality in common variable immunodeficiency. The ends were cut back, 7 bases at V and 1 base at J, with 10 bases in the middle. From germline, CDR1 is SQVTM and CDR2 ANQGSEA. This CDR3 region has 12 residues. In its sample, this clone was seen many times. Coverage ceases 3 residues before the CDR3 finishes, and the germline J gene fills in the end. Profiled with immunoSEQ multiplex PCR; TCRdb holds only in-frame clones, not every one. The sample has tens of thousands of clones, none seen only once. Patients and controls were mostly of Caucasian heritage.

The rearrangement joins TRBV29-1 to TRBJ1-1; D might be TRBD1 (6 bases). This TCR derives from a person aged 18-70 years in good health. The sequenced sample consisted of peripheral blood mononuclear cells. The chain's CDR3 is CSARTENTEAFF. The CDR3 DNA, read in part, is TGCAGCGCCCGGACAGAGAACACTGAA. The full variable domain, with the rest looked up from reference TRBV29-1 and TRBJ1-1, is SAVISQKPSRDICQRGTSLTIQCQVDSQVTMMFWYRQQPGQSLTLIATANQGSEATYESGFVIDKFPISRPNLTFSTLTVSNMSPEDSSIYLCSARTENTEAFFGQGTRLTVV.